This is a list of T cell receptor beta chains from one sample in a study of T cell changes during pregnancy in multiple sclerosis. Method: immunoSEQ multiplex PCR; TCRdb's copy keeps in-frame clones and lacks some. The repertoire has roughly 40,000 clones, about 92% of them found once; the top ten carry roughly 1.2%. The material sequenced was peripheral blood, taken before pregnancy. Every receptor here comes from a female donor with multiple sclerosis, enrolled in a pregnancy study. The CDR3 runs from the conserved cysteine through the conserved F or W. The D gene is left open where the match is weak. Some rows mark clone size as missing; the rest say once, few, many or name a class of expanded clone.

>NA|once|14|TRBJ1-2|TRBV2
TGTGCCAGCAGTGAAGCTCCGGAGATCTATGGCTACACCTTC
CASSEAPEIYGYTF
>TRBD1|few|16|TRBJ2-1|TRBV5-1
TGCGCCAGCAGCAACAGGGGTTCGGGTGCGAGGAATGAGCAGTTCTTC
CASSNRGSGARNEQFF
>TRBD1|NA|21|TRBJ1-5|TRBV30
TGTGCCTGCAGTAACAGGAAAGCTGTAACATTGTGGGGACAGGGCAATCAGCCCCAGCATTTT
CACSNRKAVTLWGQGNQPQHF
>NA|NA|15|TRBJ2-3|TRBV27
TGTGCCAGCAGTTTCCGGCAGGGGTACACAGATACGCAGTATTTT
CASSFRQGYTDTQYF
>NA|NA|15|TRBJ2-7|TRBV7-9
TGTGCCAGCAGCTTAGGGGACATCGTCTCCTACGAGCAGTACTTC
CASSLGDIVSYEQYF
>NA|NA|16|TRBJ2-3|TRBV5-1
TGCGCCAGCAGCTTAGAACAGCCCGGGGGCACAGATACGCAGTATTTT
CASSLEQPGGTDTQYF
>NA|NA|14|TRBJ1-4|TRBV27
TGTGCCAGCACCTATACCGGGACAAGCAACAAACTGTTTTTT
CASTYTGTSNKLFF
>NA|NA|17|TRBJ2-3|TRBV9
TGTGCCAGCACCTTGTTGGGGGGAGGCGTCCCCACAGATACGCAGTATTTT
CASTLLGGGVPTDTQYF
>NA|NA|15|TRBJ2-3|TRBV14
TGTGCCAGCAGCCAAGATTTCGGTTACACAGATACGCAGTATTTT
CASSQDFGYTDTQYF
>TRBD1|NA|14|TRBJ1-5|TRBV19
TGTGCCAGTCAAGGACAGGGCATGCGGCAGCCCCAGCATTTT
CASQGQGMRQPQHF
>NA|NA|14|TRBJ2-7|TRBV5-8
TGTGCCAGCAGCTGGACGGGACACAAGTACGAGCAGTACTTC
CASSWTGHKYEQYF
>NA|NA|14|TRBJ2-5|TRBV30
TGTGCCTGGAGTGTACACAGGGATGGAGAGACCCAGTACTTC
CAWSVHRDGETQYF
>NA|NA|14|TRBJ1-5|TRBV6-6
TGTGCCAGCAGTTACGCCTCCGGGAATCAGCCCCAGCATTTT
CASSYASGNQPQHF
>NA|NA|14|TRBJ1-2|TRBV19
TGTGCCAGTGGAATCGGGACACCTTTCTATGGCTACACCTTC
CASGIGTPFYGYTF
>NA|NA|14|TRBJ1-2|TRBV28
TGTGCCAGCAGTCTTTCTTCCGGGACACCCGGCTACACCTTC
CASSLSSGTPGYTF
>NA|NA|19|TRBJ1-1|TRBV27
TGTGCCAGCAGTAACCTTCCCGGGGGAAACCAACCCATGAACACTGAAGCTTTCTTT
CASSNLPGGNQPMNTEAFF
>TRBD1|NA|15|TRBJ2-7|TRBV6-5
TGTGCCAGCAGTTACAGCACAGGGGGAGGCTACGAGCAGTACTTC
CASSYSTGGGYEQYF
>TRBD2|NA|16|TRBJ2-7|TRBV5-1
TGCGCCAGCAGGCTAGGGACTAGCGGTCAAACCTACGAGCAGTACTTC
CASRLGTSGQTYEQYF
>TRBD1|medium-sized|13|TRBJ1-1|TRBV7-2
TGTGCCAGCGAGCCGGGACAGAGCACTGAAGCTTTCTTT
CASEPGQSTEAFF
>NA|NA|15|TRBJ2-3|TRBV19
TGTGCCAGTAGTGGGTCAGGAATTCAGACAGATACGCAGTATTTT
CASSGSGIQTDTQYF
>NA|once|17|TRBJ1-5|TRBV2
TGTGCCAGCAGTGAAGCGAGGACAGTGAGGGACAATCAGCCCCAGCATTTT
CASSEARTVRDNQPQHF
>TRBD1|NA|13|TRBJ1-1|TRBV5-1
TGCGCCAGCAGCACAGGGGTTGGCACTGAAGCTTTCTTT
CASSTGVGTEAFF
>NA|NA|14|TRBJ1-1|TRBV27
TGTGCCAGCAGCCCCATCGGGGGTGTCACTGAAGCTTTCTTT
CASSPIGGVTEAFF
>NA|NA|15|TRBJ1-2|TRBV7-9
TGTGCCAGCAGCTCCAGGGATGGAACTACCTATGGCTACACCTTC
CASSSRDGTTYGYTF
>TRBD2|NA|15|TRBJ2-3|TRBV29-1
TGCAGCGTGATTAGACTAGCGGGAGCGCCAGATACGCAGTATTTT
CSVIRLAGAPDTQYF
>NA|NA|12|TRBJ1-1|TRBV10-3
TGTGCCATCAGGGGGCGCAGGAATGAAGCTTTCTTT
CAIRGRRNEAFF
>TRBD1|NA|15|TRBJ1-1|TRBV9
TGTGCCAGCAGCGTATTGGGACAGGGTAACACTGAAGCTTTCTTT
CASSVLGQGNTEAFF
>TRBD1|NA|20|TRBJ2-1|TRBV6-1
TGTGCCAGCAGTGAACCGCCAGGACAGGGAGCAACTAGATCCTACAATGAGCAGTTCTTC
CASSEPPGQGATRSYNEQFF
>NA|NA|13|TRBJ1-2|TRBV7-2
TGTGCCAGCAGCTTAATGGCAGACTATGGCTACACCTTC
CASSLMADYGYTF
>TRBD2|NA|15|TRBJ2-5|TRBV9
TGTGCCAGCAGCTCCGGGGCGGGAGAGCATGAGACCCAGTACTTC
CASSSGAGEHETQYF
>TRBD1|NA|15|TRBJ1-1|TRBV19
TGTGCCAGTAGTATACAGGGGGGAGCCAACACTGAAGCTTTCTTT
CASSIQGGANTEAFF
>NA|NA|14|TRBJ2-3|TRBV6-6
TGTGCCAGCAGTCTAACAGTAGGCACAGATACGCAGTATTTT
CASSLTVGTDTQYF
>NA|few|14|TRBJ1-1|TRBV19
TGTGCCAGTAGTATATCATGGGGGGGCACTGAAGCTTTCTTT
CASSISWGGTEAFF
>TRBD2|NA|16|TRBJ2-2|TRBV7-3
TGTGCCAGCAGCTTCAGGACTAGCGGGAGGAGGGGGGAGCTGTTTTTT
CASSFRTSGRRGELFF
>TRBD2|NA|12|TRBJ2-1|TRBV10-3
TGCGGAGTAGCGGGAGAGGGCGATGAGCAGTTCTTC
CGVAGEGDEQFF
>NA|once|17|TRBJ2-7|TRBV19
TGTGCCAGTAGTATAGGAGGGACTTACTTAGCCCCTGACGAGCAGTACTTC
CASSIGGTYLAPDEQYF